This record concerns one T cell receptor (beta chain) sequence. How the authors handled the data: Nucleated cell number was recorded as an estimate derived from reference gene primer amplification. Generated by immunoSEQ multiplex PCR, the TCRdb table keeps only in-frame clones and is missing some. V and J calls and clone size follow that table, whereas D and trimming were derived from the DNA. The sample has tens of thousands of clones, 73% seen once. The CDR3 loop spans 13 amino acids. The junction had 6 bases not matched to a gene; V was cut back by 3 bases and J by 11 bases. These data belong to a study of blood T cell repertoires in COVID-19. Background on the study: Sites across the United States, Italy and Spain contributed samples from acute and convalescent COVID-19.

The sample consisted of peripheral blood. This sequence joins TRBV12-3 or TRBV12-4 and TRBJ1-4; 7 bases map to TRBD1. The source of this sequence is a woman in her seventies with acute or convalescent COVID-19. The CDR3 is CASSFTGAGKLFF. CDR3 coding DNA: TGTGCCAGCAGTTTTACAGGGGCCGGGAAACTGTTTTTT.